The source of this TCR beta chain is a study of human T cells and chemical hapten exposure. The study's findings and limits: No shift was seen in TCRs above 1 in 1000 frequency with DPC sensitization.

Via MiXCR, TCRdb re-called the RACE reads, giving one row per CDR3 protein. The sample has approximately 110,000 distinct CDR3 sequences, about 10% seen once; the top ten hold under 4.5%. V trimming: 3 bases; J trimming: 7 bases; junction bases outside the gene matches: 9. This CDR3 is 14 amino acids long. From germline, CDR1 is SGHTA and CDR2 FQGNSA. Regarding time point: patch test 1, 2 weeks after DPC sensitization. The treatment is: therapeutic diphenylcyclopropenone sensitization with weekly scalp DPC. In its sample, this clonotype was seen many times. Its antigen is currently unknown. This TCR came from a woman aged 40 to 50 with alopecia areata. Some clones in this sample may be carry-over from other donors' samples. The J gene is TRBJ2-7, the V gene TRBV7-2; TRBD2 aligns across 7 bases. The source material was whole blood, sampled in connection with sensitization to the hapten diphenylcyclopropenone (DPC). The CDR3 region is CASSLRAGPGEQYF. CDR3 in DNA: TGTGCCAGCAGCTTGCGAGCGGGGCCGGGAGAGCAGTACTTC.